This T cell receptor beta chain was recovered during a study of cytomegalovirus exposure and HLA in healthy donors. General study points: The classifier reportedly diagnosed cytomegalovirus status with high specificity and sensitivity. Subsequent analysis revealed that first-cohort TCR clusters tended to co-occur in the roughly 120 validation repertoires. Researchers catalogued some 160 TCR beta chains as cytomegalovirus-associated.

Method: immunoSEQ multiplex PCR; TCRdb's copy keeps in-frame clones and lacks some. The sample shows about 150,000 clones, 85% to 90% of them seen only once. V dropped 0 bases and J dropped 2 bases, with 10 bases sitting between them. This CDR3 has 15 amino acids. Germline values: CDR1 WNHNN, CDR2 SYGVQD (reference sequence). The count of this clone is one. The antigen remains unidentified. The study drew the donors from its roughly 120-subject validation cohort, separate from the approximately 670-subject first cohort. The chain employs TRBV10-1 and TRBJ2-5, with D perhaps matching TRBD2 (6 bases). The specimen sequenced was PBMCs. This TCR came from a young woman in good health and CMV-seropositive. CDR3 residues: CASSESGAGQETQYF. The CDR3 nucleotides read TGCGCCAGCAGTGAGTCCGGAGCGGGTCAAGAGACCCAGTACTTC.